This T cell receptor beta chain appears in the sequencing data of a study of cytomegalovirus exposure and HLA in healthy donors. The PCR had 60 Vbeta and 13 Jbeta primers. Produced via immunoSEQ multiplex PCR; TCRdb's table is partial and in-frame only. The table shows around 150,000 clones, with roughly 78% occurring only once. This clone came up once. The V gene's germline CDR1 is SNHLY and CDR2 FYNNEI. This CDR3 is built from 14 residues. Trimming took 4 bases from V and 4 from J, leaving 13 bases between them. This receptor was obtained from a man under 40 in good health. The sample taken for sequencing was PBMCs. This chain uses TRBV2 with TRBJ1-2; maybe TRBD1 (5 bases). The CDR3 reads CASSGVGRGYGYTF. Written as DNA, the CDR3 is TGTGCCAGCAGTGGAGTAGGTAGGGGCTATGGCTACACCTTC.